Listed below are T cell receptor beta chains from one sample, sequenced in a study of T-cell memory formation after mild COVID-19. TCRdb analysed the 5' RACE reads with MiXCR anew, one entry per CDR3 protein. The sample includes approximately 490,000 distinct CDR3 sequences, about 20% of them seen just once. Sample: PBMCs or a T cell subset sorted from them (not recorded which). The receptors were gathered from an adult woman who had mild COVID-19 (a few samples of this study predate the infection). Cell type and time point are not known. CDR3s include the opening cysteine and the closing phenylalanine or tryptophan. The D gene is left open where the match is weak. For some rows the clone size is stated as once, few or many, or as a class when expanded; others skip it.

D: TRBD1; J: TRBJ2-1; V: TRBV7-9; size: NA; DNA: TGTGCCAGCAGCTCCCCCCAAGGGACAGTTTTTCAGTTCTTC; CDR3: CASSSPQGTVFQFF
D: NA; J: TRBJ2-2; V: TRBV6-5; size: NA; DNA: TGTGCCAGCAGTTACTCGGGGGGGCCGAACACCGGGGAGCTGTTTTTT; CDR3: CASSYSGGPNTGELFF
D: NA; J: TRBJ1-4; V: TRBV3-1; size: NA; DNA: TGTGCCAGCAGCTCACAGGGAACTAATGAAAAACTGTTTTTT; CDR3: CASSSQGTNEKLFF
D: NA; J: TRBJ2-1; V: TRBV7-9; size: NA; DNA: TGTGCCAGCAGCTTATCCATTAGTGTCAATGAGCAGTTCTTC; CDR3: CASSLSISVNEQFF
D: NA; J: TRBJ1-6; V: TRBV7-8; size: few; DNA: TGTGCCAGCAGCTTAGTACGCCGATACTATAATTCACCCCTCCACTTT; CDR3: CASSLVRRYYNSPLHF
D: TRBD1; J: TRBJ1-1; V: TRBV30; size: many; DNA: TGTGCCTCACGACAGGGGGGTGAAGCTTTCTTT; CDR3: CASRQGGEAFF
D: NA; J: TRBJ2-7; V: TRBV5-1; size: NA; DNA: TGCGCCAGCAGCTTTCCGGGGAGGGAGCAGTACTTC; CDR3: CASSFPGREQYF
D: NA; J: TRBJ2-7; V: TRBV30; size: NA; DNA: TGTGCCTGGAGTCCCCCCTTCGGACGTATAGGGGGGCCAAGCTCCTACGAGCAGTACTTC; CDR3: CAWSPPFGRIGGPSSYEQYF
D: NA; J: TRBJ2-3; V: TRBV10-3; size: NA; DNA: TGTGCCATCAGTGGGCAGACGGCAGATACGCAGTATTTT; CDR3: CAISGQTADTQYF
D: NA; J: TRBJ2-6; V: TRBV5-5; size: NA; DNA: TGTGCCAGCAGCTTGCGAAGGGACCCCTACTCTGGGGCCAACGTCCTGACTTTC; CDR3: CASSLRRDPYSGANVLTF
D: TRBD2; J: TRBJ2-2; V: TRBV7-3; size: few; DNA: TGTGCCAGCAGCTTAACGGGACTAGCGAATACTGCCGGGGAGCTGTTTTTT; CDR3: CASSLTGLANTAGELFF
D: TRBD1; J: TRBJ1-1; V: TRBV19; size: NA; DNA: TGTGCCAGTAGTTCACAGGGGGCGCGCGACACTGAAGCTTTCTTT; CDR3: CASSSQGARDTEAFF
D: NA; J: TRBJ2-1; V: TRBV20-1; size: NA; DNA: TGCAGTGCTAGAGATCTGAGCGGAGGCTACAATGAGCAGTTCTTC; CDR3: CSARDLSGGYNEQFF
D: NA; J: TRBJ2-3; V: TRBV14; size: few; DNA: TGTGCCAGCAGCAGCCGCTACACAGATACGCAGTATTTT; CDR3: CASSSRYTDTQYF
D: NA; J: TRBJ1-1; V: TRBV12-3/TRBV12-4; size: NA; DNA: TGTGCCAGCAGTTTACTGCAGGACACTGAAGCTTTCTTT; CDR3: CASSLLQDTEAFF
D: TRBD2; J: TRBJ2-2; V: TRBV7-3; size: few; DNA: TGTGCCAGCAGCACCCTAGCGGGGGTTTATACCGGGGAGCTGTTTTTT; CDR3: CASSTLAGVYTGELFF
D: TRBD1; J: TRBJ2-7; V: TRBV7-9; size: few; DNA: TGTGCCAGCAGCTATCCAGGGGGTGAGCAGTACTTC; CDR3: CASSYPGGEQYF
D: NA; J: TRBJ2-2; V: TRBV20-1; size: NA; DNA: TGCAGTGCTAGAGACCCCTGGGGGCGGAACACCGGGGAGCTGTTTTTT; CDR3: CSARDPWGRNTGELFF
D: TRBD2; J: TRBJ2-7; V: TRBV6-2/TRBV6-3; size: NA; DNA: TGTGCCAGCAGCGTAAAACTAGCGGGAGTGCACGAGCAGTACTTC; CDR3: CASSVKLAGVHEQYF
D: NA; J: TRBJ2-1; V: TRBV20-1; size: few; DNA: TGCAGTGTAAGGCGGGATGAGCAGTTCTTC; CDR3: CSVRRDEQFF
D: NA; J: TRBJ2-7; V: TRBV7-2; size: NA; DNA: TGTGCCAGCAGCTTAGGCCAGGACGGCGAGCAGTACTTC; CDR3: CASSLGQDGEQYF
D: NA; J: TRBJ1-1; V: TRBV7-6; size: few; DNA: TGTGCCAGCAGCTTTTTAGGGGACCCTTCCACTGAAGCTTTCTTT; CDR3: CASSFLGDPSTEAFF
D: NA; J: TRBJ1-5; V: TRBV5-8; size: NA; DNA: TGTGCCAGCACCCGGGGGTATCAGCCCCAGCATTTT; CDR3: CASTRGYQPQHF
D: NA; J: TRBJ2-3; V: TRBV5-1; size: NA; DNA: TGCGCCAGCAGCTTGTATCGAGGGACAGATACGCAGTATTTT; CDR3: CASSLYRGTDTQYF
D: NA; J: TRBJ1-5; V: TRBV24-1; size: NA; DNA: TGTGCCACCAGTGATGGAGGTCCCCAGCATTTT; CDR3: CATSDGGPQHF
D: TRBD1; J: TRBJ2-3; V: TRBV29-1; size: NA; DNA: TGCAGCGTTGGACAGGGGGCCGGAGATACGCAGTATTTT; CDR3: CSVGQGAGDTQYF
D: NA; J: TRBJ1-5; V: TRBV6-5; size: NA; DNA: TGTGCCAGCAGTTACTCGCTCCACAGGATTAGCAATCAGCCCCAGCATTTT; CDR3: CASSYSLHRISNQPQHF
D: TRBD1; J: TRBJ1-4; V: TRBV5-1; size: NA; DNA: TGCGCCAGCAGCTTGGAGGGCAGGGGGCGTGAAAAACTGTTTTTT; CDR3: CASSLEGRGREKLFF
D: NA; J: TRBJ1-1; V: TRBV11-2; size: NA; DNA: TGTGCCAGCAGCCCATCCGCAGGGAACACTGAAGCTTTCTTT; CDR3: CASSPSAGNTEAFF
D: TRBD2; J: TRBJ2-1; V: TRBV4-3; size: few; DNA: TGCGCCAGCAGCTCCGGGAGGGCCACCTACAATGAGCAGTTCTTC; CDR3: CASSSGRATYNEQFF
D: NA; J: TRBJ2-7; V: TRBV24-1; size: NA; DNA: TGTGCCACCAGTGATTTGGGGGGCCACGAGCAGTACTTC; CDR3: CATSDLGGHEQYF
D: NA; J: TRBJ2-3; V: TRBV2; size: NA; DNA: TGTGCCAGCAGTGAAGCGGAGTTACCGCAGTATTTT; CDR3: CASSEAELPQYF
D: TRBD1; J: TRBJ2-1; V: TRBV7-2; size: NA; DNA: TGTGCCAGCAGCTTAGGACAGGGGACCTACAGGGAGCAGTTCTTC; CDR3: CASSLGQGTYREQFF